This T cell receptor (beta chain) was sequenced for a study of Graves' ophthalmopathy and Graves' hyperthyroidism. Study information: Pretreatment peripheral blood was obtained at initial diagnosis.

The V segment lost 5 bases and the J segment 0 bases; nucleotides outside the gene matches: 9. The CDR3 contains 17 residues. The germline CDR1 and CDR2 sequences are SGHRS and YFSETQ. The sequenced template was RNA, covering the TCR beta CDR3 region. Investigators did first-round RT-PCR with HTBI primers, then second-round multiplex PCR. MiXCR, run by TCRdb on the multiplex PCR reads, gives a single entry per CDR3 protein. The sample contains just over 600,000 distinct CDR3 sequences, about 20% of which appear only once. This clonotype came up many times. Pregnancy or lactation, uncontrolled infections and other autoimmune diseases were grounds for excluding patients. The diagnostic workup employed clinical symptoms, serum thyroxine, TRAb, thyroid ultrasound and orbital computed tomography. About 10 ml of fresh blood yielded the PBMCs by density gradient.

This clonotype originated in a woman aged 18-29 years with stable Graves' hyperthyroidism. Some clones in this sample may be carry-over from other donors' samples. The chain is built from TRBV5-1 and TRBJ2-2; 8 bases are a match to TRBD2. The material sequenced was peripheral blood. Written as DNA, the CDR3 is TGCGCCAGCAGGGGGGTAGCGGGACCGTCGAACACCGGGGAGCTGTTTTTT. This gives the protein CASRGVAGPSNTGELFF.